Sequencing of this TCR beta chain was carried out in a study of blood T cell repertoires in COVID-19. Study information: The United States, Italy and Spain provided the acute and convalescent COVID-19 samples.

Only in-frame clones appear in the TCRdb table, and some are missing; sequencing was by immunoSEQ multiplex PCR. The table records roughly 100,000 clones, nearly 85% of them present only once. CDR1 and CDR2 (germline): SGHNT, YYREEE (reference sequence). Between the trimmed V and J ends, which lost 0 bases and 6 bases, there was a span of 12 bases. The CDR3 covers 14 residues. The specimen was peripheral blood. The receptor's source is a human donor in a cohort sampled during active or convalescent COVID-19. The J gene is TRBJ1-2, the V gene TRBV5-4; possible D gene TRBD1, 5 bases. CDR3 nucleotide sequence: TGTGCCAGCAGCTTGGGTCAGGGTTATAATGGCTACACCTTC. The encoded protein is CASSLGQGYNGYTF. Looking up the rest from reference TRBV5-4 and TRBJ1-2 gives the full variable domain: ETGVTQSPTHLIKTRGQQVTLRCSSQSGHNTVSWYQQALGQGPQFIFQYYREEENGRGNFPPRFSGLQFPNYSSELNVNALELDDSALYLCASSLGQGYNGYTFGSGTRLTVV.